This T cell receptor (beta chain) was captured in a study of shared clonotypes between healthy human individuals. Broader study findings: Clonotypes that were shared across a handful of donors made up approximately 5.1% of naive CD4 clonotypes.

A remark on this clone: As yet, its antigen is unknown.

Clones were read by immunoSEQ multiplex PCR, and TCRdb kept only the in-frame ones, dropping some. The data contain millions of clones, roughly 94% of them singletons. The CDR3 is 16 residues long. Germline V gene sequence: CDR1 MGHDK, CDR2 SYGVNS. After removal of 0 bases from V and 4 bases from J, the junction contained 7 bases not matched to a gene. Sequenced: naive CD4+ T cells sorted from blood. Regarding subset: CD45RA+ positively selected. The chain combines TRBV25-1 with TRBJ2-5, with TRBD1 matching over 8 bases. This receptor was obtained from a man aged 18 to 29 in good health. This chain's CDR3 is CASSEYYQGAGETQYF. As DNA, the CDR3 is TGTGCCAGCAGTGAATATTACCAGGGGGCCGGAGAGACCCAGTACTTC.